This T cell receptor (beta chain) comes out of a study of T cell responses to AZD1222 COVID-19 vaccine. Trimming took off 3 bases at V and 3 bases at J, with 13 bases between the two ends. There are 14 residues in the CDR3. Germline CDR1 is SGHNT and CDR2 is YYREEE (reference sequence). The table came from immunoSEQ multiplex PCR; TCRdb's copy has only in-frame clones and leaves some out. The sample has about 84,000 clones; approximately 83% are singletons. Second doses that came at about 4 or about 12 weeks were put together. Regarding the study as a whole: Most donors were white British and more were female, and clonal diversity was possibly underestimated. Baseline seropositivity characterized only six AZD1222 recipients.

On this clone itself: Its antigen is not known.

The chain employs TRBV5-4 and TRBJ2-7; D might be TRBD2 (5 bases). The TCR was taken from an adult who received the AZD1222 COVID-19 vaccine. Source: peripheral blood, taken 28 days after the second AZD1222 dose. The CDR3 region has the DNA TGTGCCAGCAGCTCGGGAATAAGAAACTACGAGCAGTACTTC. This translates into CASSSGIRNYEQYF.